This TCR beta chain emerged from a study of blood T cell repertoires in COVID-19. About the research overall: T cells, B-cell-depleted T cells, or PBMCs provided the cDNA or gDNA that served as material.

Original processing notes: Quantification of nucleated cells was approximated via reference gene primer amplification. Clones were read by immunoSEQ multiplex PCR, and TCRdb kept only the in-frame ones, dropping some. V and J calls plus clone size are reproduced from that table; the DNA served to infer D and trimming. The sample includes fewer than 250,000 clones, roughly 85% of them seen just once. The CDR3 sequence is 11 residues long. V lost 5 bases and J lost 4, with 5 bases in between. Sequenced material: peripheral blood. The chain recombines TRBV12-3 or TRBV12-4 with TRBJ1-2, with D hard to call. This clonotype originated in a woman aged 40 to 50 with active or convalescent COVID-19. In DNA form, the CDR3 reads TGTGCCAGCAGTAGGAGCTATGGCTACACCTTC. Residues: CASSRSYGYTF.